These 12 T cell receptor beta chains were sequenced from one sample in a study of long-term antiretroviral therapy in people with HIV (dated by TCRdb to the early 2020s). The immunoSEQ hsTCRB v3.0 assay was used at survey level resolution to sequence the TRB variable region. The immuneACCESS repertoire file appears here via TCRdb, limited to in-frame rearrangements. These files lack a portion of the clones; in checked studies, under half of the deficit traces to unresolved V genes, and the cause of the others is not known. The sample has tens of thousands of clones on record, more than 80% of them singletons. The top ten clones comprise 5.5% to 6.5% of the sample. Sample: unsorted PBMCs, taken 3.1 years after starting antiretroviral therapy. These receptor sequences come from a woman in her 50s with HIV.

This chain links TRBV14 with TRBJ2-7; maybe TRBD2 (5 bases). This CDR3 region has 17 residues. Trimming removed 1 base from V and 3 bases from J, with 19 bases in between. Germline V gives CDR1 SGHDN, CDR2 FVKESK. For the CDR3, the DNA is TGTGCCAGCAGCCAAGGTCGTCCGGGAATCCCCCTCTACGAGCAGTACTTC. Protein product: CASSQGRPGIPLYEQYF. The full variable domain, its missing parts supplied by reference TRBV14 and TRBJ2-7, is EAGVTQFPSHSVIEKGQTVTLRCDPISGHDNLYWYRRVMGKEIKFLLHFVKESKQDESGMPNNRFLAERTGGTYSTLKVQPAELEDSGVYFCASSQGRPGIPLYEQYFGPGTRLTVT.

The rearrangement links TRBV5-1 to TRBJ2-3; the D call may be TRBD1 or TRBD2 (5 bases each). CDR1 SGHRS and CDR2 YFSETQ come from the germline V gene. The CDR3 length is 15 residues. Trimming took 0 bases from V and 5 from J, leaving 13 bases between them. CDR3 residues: CASSLVVQAGDTQYF. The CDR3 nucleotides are TGCGCCAGCAGCTTGGTGGTACAGGCGGGAGATACGCAGTATTTT.

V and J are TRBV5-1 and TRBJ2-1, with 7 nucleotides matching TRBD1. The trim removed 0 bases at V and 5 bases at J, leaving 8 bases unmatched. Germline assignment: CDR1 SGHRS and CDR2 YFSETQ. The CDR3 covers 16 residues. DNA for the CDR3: TGCGCCAGCAGCTTGGGATGGGGACAGACCCACAATGAGCAGTTCTTC. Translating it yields CASSLGWGQTHNEQFF.

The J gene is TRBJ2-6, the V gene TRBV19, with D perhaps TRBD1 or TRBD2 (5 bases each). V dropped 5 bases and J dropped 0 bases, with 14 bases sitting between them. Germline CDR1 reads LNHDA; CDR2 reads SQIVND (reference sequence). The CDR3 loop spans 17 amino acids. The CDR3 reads CASSFPGTPSGANVLTF. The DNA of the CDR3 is TGTGCCAGTAGTTTTCCGGGGACCCCCTCTGGGGCCAACGTCCTGACTTTC.

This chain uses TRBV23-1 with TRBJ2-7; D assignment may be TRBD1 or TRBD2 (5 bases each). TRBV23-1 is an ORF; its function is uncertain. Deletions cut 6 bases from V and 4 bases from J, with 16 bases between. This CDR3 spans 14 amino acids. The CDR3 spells CASRPGTHAYEQYF. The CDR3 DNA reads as TGCGCCAGCAGGCCGGGGACCCACGCTTACGAGCAGTACTTC.

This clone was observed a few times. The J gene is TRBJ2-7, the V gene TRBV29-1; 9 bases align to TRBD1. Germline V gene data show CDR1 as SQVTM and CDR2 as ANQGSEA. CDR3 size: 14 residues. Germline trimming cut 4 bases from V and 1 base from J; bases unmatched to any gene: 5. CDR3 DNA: TGCAGCGTTGCCGGGACAGGGTTTTCCTACGAGCAGTACTTC. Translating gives CSVAGTGFSYEQYF.

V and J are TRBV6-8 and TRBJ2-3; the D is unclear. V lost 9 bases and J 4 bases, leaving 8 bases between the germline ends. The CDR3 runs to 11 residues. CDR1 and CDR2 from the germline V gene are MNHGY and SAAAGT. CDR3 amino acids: CASRFSDTQYF. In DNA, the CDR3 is TGTGCCAGTCGGTTTTCAGATACGCAGTATTTT.

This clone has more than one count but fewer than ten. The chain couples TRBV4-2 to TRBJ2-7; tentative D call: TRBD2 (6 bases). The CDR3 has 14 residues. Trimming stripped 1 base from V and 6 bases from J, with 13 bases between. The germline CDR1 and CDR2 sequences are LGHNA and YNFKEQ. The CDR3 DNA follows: TGTGCCAGCAGCCAAGGGCTGGCGGGGACCGAGCAGTACTTC. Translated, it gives CASSQGLAGTEQYF.

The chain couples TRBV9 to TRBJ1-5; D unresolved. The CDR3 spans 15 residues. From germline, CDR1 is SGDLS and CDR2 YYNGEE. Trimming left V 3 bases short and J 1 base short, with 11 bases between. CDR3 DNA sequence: TGTGCCAGCAGCGACTCAAGCAGCAGCAATCAGCCCCAGCATTTT. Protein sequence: CASSDSSSSNQPQHF.

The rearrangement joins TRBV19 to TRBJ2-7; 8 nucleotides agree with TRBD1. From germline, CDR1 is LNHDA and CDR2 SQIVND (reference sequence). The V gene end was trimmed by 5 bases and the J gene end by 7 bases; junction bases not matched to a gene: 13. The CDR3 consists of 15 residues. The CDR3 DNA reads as TGTGCCAGTAGTCTCGCGGTGGGCAGGGGGCTTGAGCAGTACTTC. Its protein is CASSLAVGRGLEQYF.

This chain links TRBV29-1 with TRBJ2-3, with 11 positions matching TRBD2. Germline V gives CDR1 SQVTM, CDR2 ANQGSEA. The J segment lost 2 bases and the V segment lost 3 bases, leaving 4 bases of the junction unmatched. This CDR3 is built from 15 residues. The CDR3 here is CSVDGTSGPTDTQYF. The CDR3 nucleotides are TGCAGCGTTGACGGGACTAGCGGCCCCACAGATACGCAGTATTTT.

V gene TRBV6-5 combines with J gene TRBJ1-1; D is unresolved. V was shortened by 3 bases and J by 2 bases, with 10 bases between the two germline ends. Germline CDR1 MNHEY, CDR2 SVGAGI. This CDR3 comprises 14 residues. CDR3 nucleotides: TGTGCCAGCAGTTATAATGAAGCCAACACTGAAGCTTTCTTT. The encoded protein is CASSYNEANTEAFF.